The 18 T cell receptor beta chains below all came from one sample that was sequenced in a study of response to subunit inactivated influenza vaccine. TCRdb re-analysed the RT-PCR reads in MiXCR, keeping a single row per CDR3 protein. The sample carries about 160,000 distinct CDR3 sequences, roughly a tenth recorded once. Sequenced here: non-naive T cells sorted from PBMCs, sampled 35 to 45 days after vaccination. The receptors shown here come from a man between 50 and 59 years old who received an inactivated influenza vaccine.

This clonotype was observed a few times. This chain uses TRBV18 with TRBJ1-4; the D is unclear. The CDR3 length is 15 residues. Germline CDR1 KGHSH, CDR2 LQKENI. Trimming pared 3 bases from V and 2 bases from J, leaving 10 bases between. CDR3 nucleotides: TGTGCCAGCTCACCGGTAGAAAGGACTAATGAAAAACTGTTTTTT. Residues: CASSPVERTNEKLFF.

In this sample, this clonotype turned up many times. Written as DNA, the CDR3 is TGCAGCGTTGAAGCGACTGGAGTCCAAACCCCCTACAATGAGCAGTTCTTC. Its protein product is CSVEATGVQTPYNEQFF. The chain carries TRBV29-1 and TRBJ2-1; D unclear. Per the germline V gene, CDR1 is SQVTM and CDR2 is ANQGSEA. Trimming took 1 base from V and 2 from J, leaving 18 bases between them. The CDR3 extends over 17 amino acids.

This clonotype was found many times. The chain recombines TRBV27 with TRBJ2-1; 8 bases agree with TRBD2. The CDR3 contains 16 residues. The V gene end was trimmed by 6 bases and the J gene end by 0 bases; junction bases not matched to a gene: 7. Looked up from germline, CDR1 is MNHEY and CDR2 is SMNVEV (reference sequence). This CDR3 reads CASRGSGMSSYNEQFF. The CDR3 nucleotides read TGTGCCAGCAGAGGTAGCGGGATGAGCTCCTACAATGAGCAGTTCTTC.

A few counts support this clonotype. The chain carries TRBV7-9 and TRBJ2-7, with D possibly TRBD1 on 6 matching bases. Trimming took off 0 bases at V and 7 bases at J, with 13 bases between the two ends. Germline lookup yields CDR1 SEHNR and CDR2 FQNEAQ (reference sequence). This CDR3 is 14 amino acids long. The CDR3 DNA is TGTGCCAGCAGCTTAGCGGGGGCCCTACTGGAGCAGTACTTC. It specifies CASSLAGALLEQYF. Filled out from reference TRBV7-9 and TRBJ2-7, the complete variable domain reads DTGVSQNPRHKITKRGQNVTFRCDPISEHNRLYWYRQTLGQGPEFLTYFQNEAQLEKSRLLSDRFSAERPKGSFSTLEIQRTEQGDSAMYLCASSLAGALLEQYFGPGTRLTVT.

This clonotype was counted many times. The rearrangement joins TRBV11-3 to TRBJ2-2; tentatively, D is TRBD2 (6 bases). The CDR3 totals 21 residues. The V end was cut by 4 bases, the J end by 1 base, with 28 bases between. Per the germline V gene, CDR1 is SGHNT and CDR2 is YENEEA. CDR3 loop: CASSSDPGLSRDGMNTGELFF. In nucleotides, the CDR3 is TGTGCCAGCAGCTCCGACCCCGGACTATCCCGAGACGGAATGAACACCGGGGAGCTGTTTTTT.

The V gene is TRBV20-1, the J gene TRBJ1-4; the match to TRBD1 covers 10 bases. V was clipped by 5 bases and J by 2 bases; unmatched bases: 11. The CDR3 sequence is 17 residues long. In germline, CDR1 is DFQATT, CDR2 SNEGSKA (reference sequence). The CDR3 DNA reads TGCAGTGCTGCCGGGACAGGGGTTGATTGGACTAATGAAAAACTGTTTTTT. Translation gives CSAAGTGVDWTNEKLFF.

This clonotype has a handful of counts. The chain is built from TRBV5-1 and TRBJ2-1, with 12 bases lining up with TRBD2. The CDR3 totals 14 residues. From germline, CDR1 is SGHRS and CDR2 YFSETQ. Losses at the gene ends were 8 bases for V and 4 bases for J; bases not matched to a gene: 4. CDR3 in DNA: TGCGCCAGTCGGACTAGCGGGGTATACAATGAGCAGTTCTTC. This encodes CASRTSGVYNEQFF.

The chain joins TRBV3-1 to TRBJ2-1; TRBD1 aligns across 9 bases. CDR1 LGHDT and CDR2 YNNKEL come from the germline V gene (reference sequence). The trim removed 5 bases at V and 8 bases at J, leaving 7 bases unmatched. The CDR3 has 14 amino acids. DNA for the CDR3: TGTGCCAGCAGCAAGGGGGGACAGGGATATGAGCAGTTCTTC. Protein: CASSKGGQGYEQFF.

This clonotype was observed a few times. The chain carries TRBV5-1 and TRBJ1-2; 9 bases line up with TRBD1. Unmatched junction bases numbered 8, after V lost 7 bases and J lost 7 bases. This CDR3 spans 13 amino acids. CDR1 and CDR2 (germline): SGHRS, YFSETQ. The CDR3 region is CASGPTGGGGYTF. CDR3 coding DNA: TGCGCCAGCGGACCGACAGGGGGAGGTGGCTACACCTTC.

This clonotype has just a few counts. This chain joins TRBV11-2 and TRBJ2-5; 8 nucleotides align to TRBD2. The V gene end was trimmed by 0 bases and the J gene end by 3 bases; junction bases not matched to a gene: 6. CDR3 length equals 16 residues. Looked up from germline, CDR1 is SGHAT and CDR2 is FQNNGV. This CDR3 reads CASSLDRGGYKETQYF. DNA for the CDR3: TGTGCCAGCAGCTTAGATCGGGGGGGCTACAAAGAGACCCAGTACTTC. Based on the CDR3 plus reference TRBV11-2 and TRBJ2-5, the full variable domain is EAGVAQSPRYKIIEKRQSVAFWCNPISGHATLYWYQQILGQGPKLLIQFQNNGVVDDSQLPKDRFSAERLKGVDSTLKIQPAKLEDSAVYLCASSLDRGGYKETQYFGPGTRLLVL.

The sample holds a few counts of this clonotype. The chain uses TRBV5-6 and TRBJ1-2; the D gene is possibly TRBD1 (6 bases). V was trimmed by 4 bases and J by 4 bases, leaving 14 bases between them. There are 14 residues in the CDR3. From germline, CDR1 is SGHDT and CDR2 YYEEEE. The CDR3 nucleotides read TGTGCCAGCAGCCACCAGGGGACGTCCTATGGCTACACCTTC. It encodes CASSHQGTSYGYTF. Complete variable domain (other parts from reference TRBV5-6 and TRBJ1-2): DAGVTQSPTHLIKTRGQQVTLRCSPKSGHDTVSWYQQALGQGPQFIFQYYEEEERQRGNFPDRFSGHQFPNYSSELNVNALLLGDSALYLCASSHQGTSYGYTFGSGTRLTVV.

CDR3 bases: TGTGCCAGCAGCTTGACCCCGGGACTTCTCAATGAGCAGTTCTTC. Its translation is CASSLTPGLLNEQFF. The chain has TRBV11-2 and TRBJ2-1, with a tentative D call TRBD2 (6 bases). This CDR3 region has 15 residues. Trimming cost V 3 bases and J 6 bases, with 15 bases left between them. Germline V gene data show CDR1 as SGHAT and CDR2 as FQNNGV. The entire variable domain, with the rest obtained from reference TRBV11-2 and TRBJ2-1, is as follows: EAGVAQSPRYKIIEKRQSVAFWCNPISGHATLYWYQQILGQGPKLLIQFQNNGVVDDSQLPKDRFSAERLKGVDSTLKIQPAKLEDSAVYLCASSLTPGLLNEQFFGPGTRLTVL.

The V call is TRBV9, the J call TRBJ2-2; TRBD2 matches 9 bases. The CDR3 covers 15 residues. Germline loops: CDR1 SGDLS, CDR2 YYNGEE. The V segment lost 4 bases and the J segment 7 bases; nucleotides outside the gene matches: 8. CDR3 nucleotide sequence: TGTGCCAGCAGCCCGGGGCGGGAGGGCTACGGGGAGCTGTTTTTT. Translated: CASSPGREGYGELFF. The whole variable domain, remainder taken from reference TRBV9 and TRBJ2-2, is DSGVTQTPKHLITATGQRVTLRCSPRSGDLSVYWYQQSLDQGLQFLIQYYNGEERAKGNILERFSAQQFPDLHSELNLSSLELGDSALYFCASSPGREGYGELFFGEGSRLTVL.

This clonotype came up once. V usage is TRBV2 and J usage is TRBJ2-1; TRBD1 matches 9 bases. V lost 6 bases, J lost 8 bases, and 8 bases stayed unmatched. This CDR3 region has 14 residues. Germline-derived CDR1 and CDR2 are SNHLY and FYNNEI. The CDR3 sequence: CASSRDRAVDEQFF. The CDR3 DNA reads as TGTGCCAGCAGCCGGGACAGGGCCGTCGATGAGCAGTTCTTC.

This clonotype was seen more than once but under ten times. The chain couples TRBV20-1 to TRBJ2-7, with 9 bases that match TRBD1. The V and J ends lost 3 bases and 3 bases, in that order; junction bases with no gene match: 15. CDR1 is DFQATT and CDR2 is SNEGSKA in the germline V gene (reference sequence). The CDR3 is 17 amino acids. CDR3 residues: CSARDPSGTGNFYEQYF. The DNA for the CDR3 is TGCAGTGCTAGGGACCCCTCCGGGACAGGGAACTTCTACGAGCAGTACTTC.

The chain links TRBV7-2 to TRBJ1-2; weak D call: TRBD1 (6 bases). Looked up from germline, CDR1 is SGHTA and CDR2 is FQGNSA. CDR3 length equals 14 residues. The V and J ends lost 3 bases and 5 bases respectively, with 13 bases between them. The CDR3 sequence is CASSLDSNSYGYTF. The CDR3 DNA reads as TGTGCCAGCAGCTTGGACAGTAACTCGTATGGCTACACCTTC.

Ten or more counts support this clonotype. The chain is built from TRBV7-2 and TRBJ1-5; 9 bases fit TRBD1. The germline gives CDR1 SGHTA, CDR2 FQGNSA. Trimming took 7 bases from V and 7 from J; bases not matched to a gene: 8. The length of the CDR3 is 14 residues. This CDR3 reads CASTRQGEGQPQHF. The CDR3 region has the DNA TGTGCCAGCACCCGACAGGGGGAAGGACAGCCCCAGCATTTT.

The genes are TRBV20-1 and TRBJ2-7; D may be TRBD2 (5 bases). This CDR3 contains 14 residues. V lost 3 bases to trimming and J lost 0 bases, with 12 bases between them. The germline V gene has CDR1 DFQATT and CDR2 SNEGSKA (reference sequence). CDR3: CSASLRTGSYEQYF. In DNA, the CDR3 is TGCAGTGCTAGCCTCAGGACTGGCTCCTACGAGCAGTACTTC.